Below are 20 T cell receptor beta chains sequenced from a single sample in a study of blood T cell repertoires in COVID-19. Using immunoSEQ multiplex PCR, the repertoire was profiled, and TCRdb retains in-frame clones only, with some absent. The data hold approximately 300,000 clones, with 85% observed a single time. Sequenced material: PBMCs or T cells enriched from blood (not recorded which). The receptors were gathered from a woman in her thirties who had been exposed to COVID-19.

This clone was found once. This chain joins TRBV5-1 and TRBJ2-1; no clear D gene. The CDR3 is made up of 15 amino acids. V shed 0 bases and J shed 0 bases, with 7 bases lying between them. The germline gives CDR1 SGHRS, CDR2 YFSETQ. CDR3 loop: CASSLDAVSYNEQFF. Here the CDR3 DNA reads TGCGCCAGCAGCTTGGATGCGGTCTCCTACAATGAGCAGTTCTTC.

This clone has a handful of counts. The gene calls are TRBV28 and TRBJ1-5; unclear D gene. Germline values: CDR1 MDHEN, CDR2 SYDVKM. V lost 5 bases and J lost 4, with 6 bases in between. The CDR3 runs 12 residues. The CDR3 sequence is CASSEANQPQHF. The CDR3 nucleotides are TGTGCCAGCAGTGAGGCGAATCAGCCCCAGCATTTT.

The rearrangement links TRBV9 to TRBJ2-1; D is undetermined. Germline V lookup: CDR1 SGDLS, CDR2 YYNGEE. Trimming left V 0 bases short and J 8 bases short, with 15 bases between. This CDR3 has 15 amino acids. In nucleotides, the CDR3 is TGTGCCAGCAGCGTAGCTAGGCTAGTCGGAGATGAGCAGTTCTTC. This gives the protein CASSVARLVGDEQFF.

The chain employs TRBV2 and TRBJ1-5; unclear D gene. CDR1 is SNHLY, CDR2 FYNNEI, per germline. This CDR3 spans 14 amino acids. V lost 2 bases to trimming and J lost 4 bases, with 9 bases between them. As DNA, the CDR3 is TGTGCCAGCAGTGAATTGTTCGGGAATCAGCCCCAGCATTTT. Protein sequence: CASSELFGNQPQHF.

V usage is TRBV7-2 and J usage is TRBJ2-7, with 8 bases aligning to TRBD1. The germline V gene encodes CDR1 SGHTA and CDR2 FQGNSA. The trim removed 3 bases at V and 0 bases at J, leaving 4 bases unmatched. This CDR3 has 15 residues. CDR3 sequence (DNA): TGTGCCAGCAGCTTCGGGACAGGCCTCTCCTACGAGCAGTACTTC. Its translation: CASSFGTGLSYEQYF.

The chain employs TRBV28 and TRBJ1-5, with 7 bases matching TRBD1. This CDR3 is built from 16 residues. Germline V lookup: CDR1 MDHEN, CDR2 SYDVKM. The V segment lost 8 bases and the J segment 2 bases; nucleotides outside the gene matches: 12. CDR3 nucleotide sequence: TGTGCCAGCGCCCCATCGACAGGGATTGGCAATCAGCCCCAGCATTTT. This codes for CASAPSTGIGNQPQHF.

The gene calls are TRBV10-3 and TRBJ1-1; possible D gene TRBD1, 6 bases. V was clipped by 4 bases and J by 1 base, with 7 bases between them. CDR1 is ENHRY, CDR2 SYGVKD, per germline. CDR3 length equals 13 residues. The CDR3 loop reads CAISGGQNTEAFF. The CDR3 region has the DNA TGTGCCATCAGTGGGGGGCAGAACACTGAAGCTTTCTTT.

V is TRBV2 and J is TRBJ2-7, with D uncertain. The CDR3 length is 13 residues. Per germline, CDR1 SNHLY and CDR2 FYNNEI. Trimming took off 3 bases at V and 4 bases at J, with 10 bases between the two ends. The CDR3 is CASSDVSSYEQYF. Here the CDR3 DNA reads TGTGCCAGCAGTGATGTCAGTTCGTACGAGCAGTACTTC.

This chain links TRBV9 with TRBJ1-3; tentative D call: TRBD1 (6 bases). The CDR3 loop spans 14 amino acids. Germline CDR1 is SGDLS and CDR2 is YYNGEE. V gave up 3 bases and J gave up 2 bases, with 9 bases separating them. CDR3 DNA sequence: TGTGCCAGCAGCGAACAGGGACCTGGAAACACCATATATTTT. Its protein is CASSEQGPGNTIYF.

The chain links TRBV3-1 (or the pseudogene TRBV3-2) to TRBJ1-2; TRBD1 matches at 12 bases. The CDR3 is 14 amino acids. CDR1 and CDR2 (germline): LGHDT, YNNKEL (reference sequence). V dropped 3 bases and J dropped 7; count of bases not matched to a gene: 3. CDR3 loop: CASSQGQGAPGYTF. In nucleotides, the CDR3 is TGTGCCAGCAGCCAGGGACAGGGGGCGCCTGGCTACACCTTC.

The V gene is TRBV28, the J gene TRBJ2-2, with 7 bases identical to TRBD2. The length of the CDR3 is 16 residues. The germline V gene has CDR1 MDHEN and CDR2 SYDVKM. Unmatched junction bases numbered 7, after V lost 1 base and J lost 5 bases. CDR3 in DNA: TGTGCCAGCAGTTTATCCCTGCGGGAGTGGACCGGGGAGCTGTTTTTT. Its protein is CASSLSLREWTGELFF. Combining the CDR3 with reference TRBV28 and TRBJ2-2 gives the whole variable domain DVKVTQSSRYLVKRTGEKVFLECVQDMDHENMFWYRQDPGLGLRLIYFSYDVKMKEKGDIPEGYSVSREKKERFSLILESASTNQTSMYLCASSLSLREWTGELFFGEGSRLTVL.

The chain links TRBV5-5 to TRBJ1-3; D is unclear. Germline V CDR1 and CDR2: SGHKS, YYEKEE (reference sequence). The CDR3 contains 16 residues. The V and J ends lost 4 bases and 0 bases respectively, with 14 bases between them. CDR3 in amino acids: CASSIQMSRSGNTIYF. The CDR3 DNA follows: TGTGCCAGCAGCATCCAGATGTCCCGCTCTGGAAACACCATATATTTT.

This sequence joins TRBV28 and TRBJ1-4; 8 bases are a match to TRBD1. CDR1 MDHEN and CDR2 SYDVKM come from the germline V gene. V shed 4 bases, J shed 4 bases, and the junction held 5 bases outside the gene matches. The CDR3 has 15 residues. For the CDR3, the DNA is TGTGCCAGCAGTTCGGCTGGACAGGGTAATGAAAAACTGTTTTTT. It codes for CASSSAGQGNEKLFF.

This clone was recorded once. The chain joins TRBV15 to TRBJ1-1; a weak D match, TRBD1 (6 bases). With 3 bases removed from V and 5 bases from J, the gap between germline ends came to 13 bases. The CDR3 has 14 amino acids. The germline V gene has CDR1 LNHNV and CDR2 YYDKDF (reference sequence). The CDR3 nucleotides read TGTGCCACCAGCAGGGGCGGGGGGCGAACTGAAGCTTTCTTT. This encodes CATSRGGGRTEAFF. The full variable domain, rest sourced from reference TRBV15 and TRBJ1-1, is DAMVIQNPRYQVTQFGKPVTLSCSQTLNHNVMYWYQQKSSQAPKLLFHYYDKDFNNEADTPDNFQSRRPNTSFCFLDIRSPGLGDTAMYLCATSRGGGRTEAFFGQGTRLTVV.

This clone was recorded once. This CDR3 is CASSQPGLADSYEQYF. The CDR3 nucleotides read TGTGCCAGCAGCCAACCCGGACTAGCGGACTCCTACGAGCAGTACTTC. V gene TRBV4-2 combines with J gene TRBJ2-7; 10 bases are shared with TRBD2. The CDR3 has 16 residues. The V gene end was trimmed by 2 bases and the J gene end by 0 bases; junction bases not matched to a gene: 4. CDR1 LGHNA and CDR2 YNFKEQ come from the germline V gene.

The chain has TRBV9 and TRBJ1-2; 9 nucleotides agree with TRBD1. This CDR3 has 15 residues. The V gene end was trimmed by 4 bases and the J gene end by 0 bases; junction bases not matched to a gene: 4. Germline lookup yields CDR1 SGDLS and CDR2 YYNGEE. CDR3 coding DNA: TGTGCCAGCAGCCCATGGACAGGGGCTAACTATGGCTACACCTTC. Amino acids: CASSPWTGANYGYTF.

This chain uses TRBV28 with TRBJ2-3; 7 positions agree with TRBD2. The CDR3 consists of 16 residues. After removal of 2 bases from V and 4 bases from J, the junction contained 9 bases not matched to a gene. CDR1 and CDR2 (germline): MDHEN, SYDVKM. In nucleotides, the CDR3 is TGTGCCAGCAGTTTACAGACGGGGGGTTTGGCAGATACGCAGTATTTT. Translation gives CASSLQTGGLADTQYF. The full variable domain, its missing parts supplied by reference TRBV28 and TRBJ2-3, is DVKVTQSSRYLVKRTGEKVFLECVQDMDHENMFWYRQDPGLGLRLIYFSYDVKMKEKGDIPEGYSVSREKKERFSLILESASTNQTSMYLCASSLQTGGLADTQYFGPGTRLTVL.

This clone was seen once. The rearrangement joins TRBV19 to TRBJ2-7, with 10 bases aligning to TRBD1. In germline, CDR1 is LNHDA, CDR2 SQIVND (reference sequence). The CDR3 has 14 amino acids. After removal of 11 bases from V and 6 bases from J, the junction contained 13 bases not matched to a gene. The CDR3 sequence: CAGFGTGACLEQYF. Written as DNA, the CDR3 is TGTGCCGGTTTCGGGACAGGGGCTTGTCTCGAGCAGTACTTC.

The genes are TRBV14 and TRBJ2-7; a possible D gene is TRBD1 (5 bases). Trimming cost V 8 bases and J 2 bases, with 13 bases left between them. Germline V gene data show CDR1 as SGHDN and CDR2 as FVKESK. CDR3 length equals 13 residues. The CDR3 DNA reads TGTGCCAGCGCCGACAGTCTTACCTACGAGCAGTACTTC. It specifies CASADSLTYEQYF.

The sample holds a few counts of this clone. The V call is TRBV7-3, the J call TRBJ2-1; D remains unclear. V was trimmed by 3 bases and J by 0 bases, leaving 9 bases between them. Looked up from germline, CDR1 is SGHTA and CDR2 is FQGTGA. CDR3 size: 15 residues. The CDR3 DNA sequence: TGTGCCAGCAGCTTGCTGGCGGACTCCTACAATGAGCAGTTCTTC. It yields the protein CASSLLADSYNEQFF.